The rows below give T cell receptor beta chains drawn from one sample of a study of OX40 agonist ivuxolimab in advanced cancers. The table came from immunoSEQ multiplex PCR; TCRdb's copy has only in-frame clones and leaves some out. The sample has 60,000 to 100,000 clones; about 93% are singletons. This specimen consisted of CD4+ or CD8+ T cells sorted from blood, obtained in a trial of the OX40 agonist ivuxolimab. The receptors were sampled from an adult with an advanced solid tumor such as melanoma, head and neck, liver or kidney cancer. Each CDR3 is given with its conserved first and last residue. The D gene is left open where the match is weak. Clone size, where shown, is once, few, many, or a class for clones that have expanded.

v_gene,j_gene,abundance,d_gene,CDR3nt,CDR3aa
TRBV13,TRBJ1-2,.,TRBD1,TGTGCCAGCAGCTTATGGGGTGGGGACAGCGAACCTTATGGCTACACCTTC,CASSLWGGDSEPYGYTF
TRBV27,TRBJ2-7,.,.,TGTGCCAGCAGTTTATTCGGGAGCGGGTACGAGCAGTACTTC,CASSLFGSGYEQYF
TRBV6-5,TRBJ2-7,.,TRBD2,TGTGCCAGCAGTTGGACCTTAGCGGGAGAGAACCACGAGCAGTACTTC,CASSWTLAGENHEQYF
TRBV19,TRBJ1-1,.,TRBD1,TGTGCCAGTATGCCAGGGGGCGGGTACACTGAAGCTTTCTTT,CASMPGGGYTEAFF
TRBV4-1,TRBJ2-7,.,TRBD1,TGCGCCAGCAGCCAAGATCACAGGGGGAACGAGCAGTACTTC,CASSQDHRGNEQYF
TRBV5-1,TRBJ1-1,.,.,TGCGCCAGCAGCTCCAGGGTAGCGGACACTGAAGCTTTCTTT,CASSSRVADTEAFF
TRBV5-1,TRBJ2-2,.,TRBD2,TGCGCCAGCAGCCCCCGCGTGGTAGCGGGGGGATGGCCCGACACCGGGGAGCTGTTTTTT,CASSPRVVAGGWPDTGELFF
TRBV27,TRBJ2-1,.,.,TGTGCCAGCAGTTATACCCCAAGCACCTACAATGAGCAGTTCTTC,CASSYTPSTYNEQFF
TRBV7-2,TRBJ2-7,.,TRBD2,TGTGCCAGCAGCTTAGAAGGAAACGGGGGGGAGCAGTACTTC,CASSLEGNGGEQYF
TRBV5-8,TRBJ1-1,.,TRBD1,TGTGCCAGCAGCCGCGGACAGGGGGCCAACACTGAAGCTTTCTTT,CASSRGQGANTEAFF
TRBV19,TRBJ2-7,.,TRBD1,TGTGCCAGTAGTCTCGGGGACAGCGCCTCCTACGAGCAGTACTTC,CASSLGDSASYEQYF
TRBV5-1,TRBJ2-7,.,.,TGCGCCAGCAGCTTGGCCGCGGACAGTACCTACGAGCAGTACTTC,CASSLAADSTYEQYF
TRBV30,TRBJ1-2,.,.,TGTGCCTGGAGTCTACAGGGCGCCTCCTTCTATGGCTACACCTTC,CAWSLQGASFYGYTF
TRBV30,TRBJ2-3,once,TRBD2,TGTGCCTGGACCACCTGGACTAGCGGCACACTCACAGATACGCAGTATTTT,CAWTTWTSGTLTDTQYF
TRBV2,TRBJ1-2,once,.,TGTGCCAGCAGGGAAGGCTACTATGGCTACACCTTC,CASREGYYGYTF
TRBV5-6,TRBJ2-3,.,.,TGTGCCAGCAGCTCCCCTAGCCACGCCGTAGTCGATACGCAGTATTTT,CASSSPSHAVVDTQYF
TRBV27,TRBJ2-7,.,.,TGTGCCAGCAGTCCCCCCTCCTGGCGGGGACGGGGCGAGCAGTACTTC,CASSPPSWRGRGEQYF
TRBV7-8,TRBJ2-5,.,.,TGTGCCAGCAGCTTAGCGGGGGAGGGGGCAGGGGAGACCCAGTACTTC,CASSLAGEGAGETQYF
TRBV6-6,TRBJ2-7,.,.,TGTGCCAGCAAAATAAAGGGGGTCTCCTACGAGCAGTACTTC,CASKIKGVSYEQYF
TRBV4-2,TRBJ2-7,.,TRBD1,TGTGCCAGCCAACCCGGGACAGGCTCCTACGAGCAGTACTTC,CASQPGTGSYEQYF
TRBV9,TRBJ2-5,.,.,TGTGCCAGCAGCGTAGGGCGGCCCCAAGAGACCCAGTACTTC,CASSVGRPQETQYF
TRBV5-4,TRBJ2-5,.,TRBD1,TGTGCCAGCAGTTTGGGACAGGTTGAAGAGACCCAGTACTTC,CASSLGQVEETQYF
TRBV27,TRBJ1-3,.,.,TGTGCCAGCAGTCCCCGAGGTGGGTCTGGAAACACCATATATTTT,CASSPRGGSGNTIYF
TRBV20-1,TRBJ2-2,few,.,TGCAGTGCTAGAAACATTGGGGAGCTGTTTTTT,CSARNIGELFF
TRBV7-3,TRBJ2-7,.,.,TGTGCCAGCAGCTTGGGCCCGGGGACCTCCTACGAGCAGTACTTC,CASSLGPGTSYEQYF
TRBV4-1,TRBJ1-2,medium-sized,TRBD1,TGCGCCAGCAGAGGGGGGACAGGGGATGGCTACACCTTC,CASRGGTGDGYTF
TRBV7-7,TRBJ2-1,.,.,TGTGCTAGCAGCACAACAGCGAGCTCCTACAATGAGCAGTTCTTC,CASSTTASSYNEQFF
TRBV5-1,TRBJ1-2,few,.,TGCGCCAGCAGTTCCCAGGGTGGCTACACCTTC,CASSSQGGYTF
TRBV7-9,TRBJ2-7,.,TRBD1,TGTGCCAGCAGCGTGGGACAGGAATCCTACGAGCAGTACTTC,CASSVGQESYEQYF
TRBV19,TRBJ2-7,.,.,TGTGCCAGTGGCCTCGGCTACGAGCAGTACTTC,CASGLGYEQYF
TRBV27,TRBJ2-7,.,TRBD2,TGTGCCAGCAGTTTTTCTAGCGGGGGCGAGCAGTACTTC,CASSFSSGGEQYF
TRBV16,TRBJ1-1,.,.,TGTGCCAGCAGCCAATCTAGGGGACCGAACACTGAAGCTTTCTTT,CASSQSRGPNTEAFF
TRBV4-3,TRBJ1-5,.,TRBD1,TGCGCCAGCAGCCAATACAGGGGGAGCAATCAGCCCCAGCATTTT,CASSQYRGSNQPQHF
TRBV12-5,TRBJ2-6,.,.,TGTGCTAGTGGTTTGGTACGAGTTTCTGGGGCCAACGTCCTGACTTTC,CASGLVRVSGANVLTF
TRBV4-3,TRBJ1-2,.,.,TGCGCCAGCAGCCAAGATTCGGACGGAAACTATGGCTACACCTTC,CASSQDSDGNYGYTF
TRBV6-5,TRBJ2-7,once,.,TGTGCCAGCAGTTACTCGGACGACGGCCGGGCCTACGAGCAGTACTTC,CASSYSDDGRAYEQYF
TRBV4-1,TRBJ2-2,.,.,TGCGCCAGCAGCCAAGAAAACCGATACATAATGGACACCGGGGAGCTGTTTTTT,CASSQENRYIMDTGELFF
TRBV5-6,TRBJ1-5,.,.,TGTGCCAGCAGCTCGACGGACATACTCAATAGCAATCAGCCCCAGCATTTT,CASSSTDILNSNQPQHF
TRBV7-9,TRBJ2-7,.,.,TGTGCCAGCAGCTCTACCGAGGGCTCCTACGAGCAGTACTTC,CASSSTEGSYEQYF
TRBV10-3,TRBJ1-3,.,.,TGTGCCATCAGTGAGTCGACAGCGCCTCTTTCTGGAAACACCATATATTTT,CAISESTAPLSGNTIYF
TRBV27,TRBJ2-1,.,.,TGTGCCAGCAGTTTACATTGGATGCGACAAGATGAGCAGTTCTTC,CASSLHWMRQDEQFF
TRBV28,TRBJ2-7,.,.,TGTGCCAGCAGGACCGGTGTATCCGGGACGGGGGCCTACGAGCAGTACTTC,CASRTGVSGTGAYEQYF
TRBV6-5,TRBJ2-6,few,.,TGTGCCAGCAGTTACTCGGGGAGCGGGGCCAACGTCCTGACTTTC,CASSYSGSGANVLTF
TRBV27,TRBJ1-1,.,.,TGTGCCAGCAGTTCCCTGGGAGGGGCGAGGACTGAAGCTTTCTTT,CASSSLGGARTEAFF
TRBV27,TRBJ2-2,.,.,TGTGCCAGCAGTCCCACCGGGTGGGAGGAGCTGTTTTTT,CASSPTGWEELFF
TRBV13,TRBJ1-5,.,TRBD1,TGTGCCAGCAGCTTTGGACAGGGAGTCAATCAGCCCCAGCATTTT,CASSFGQGVNQPQHF
TRBV5-4,TRBJ1-1,.,.,TGTGCCAGCAGCCCAACACTCCAGTGGCTTGAAGCTTTCTTT,CASSPTLQWLEAFF
TRBV7-2,TRBJ1-4,.,.,TGTGCCAGCAGCTTAGGCGGCAGGGGTTTAACTAATGAAAAACTGTTTTTT,CASSLGGRGLTNEKLFF
TRBV13,TRBJ2-7,.,TRBD2,TGTGCCAGCAGCTTAGGAAGTAGGACTAGCGGGGATGAGCAGTACTTC,CASSLGSRTSGDEQYF
TRBV29-1,TRBJ2-1,.,TRBD2,TGCAGCGTTAAAGCGGGGGATTACAATGAGCAGTTCTTC,CSVKAGDYNEQFF
TRBV7-2,TRBJ2-7,.,TRBD2,TGTGCCAGCAGCTCCCGACTAGCGCTCTCCTACGAGCAGTACTTC,CASSSRLALSYEQYF